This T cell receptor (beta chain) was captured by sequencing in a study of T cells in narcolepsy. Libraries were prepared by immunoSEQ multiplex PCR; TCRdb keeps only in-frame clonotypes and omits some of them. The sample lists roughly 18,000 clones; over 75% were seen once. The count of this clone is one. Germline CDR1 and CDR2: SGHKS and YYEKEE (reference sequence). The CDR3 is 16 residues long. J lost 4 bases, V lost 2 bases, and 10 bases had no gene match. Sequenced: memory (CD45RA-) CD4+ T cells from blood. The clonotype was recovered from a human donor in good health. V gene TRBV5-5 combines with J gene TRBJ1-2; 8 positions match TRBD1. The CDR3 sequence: CASSLSPGQGSYGYTF. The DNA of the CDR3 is TGTGCCAGCAGCTTATCCCCCGGACAGGGCTCCTATGGCTACACCTTC.